The clone carrying this T cell receptor beta chain was seen only a few times. Its specificity is unknown. Constant-region reverse primers amplified full-length variable regions, followed by semi-nested Nested Universal Primer A PCR. MiXCR, run by TCRdb on the 5' RACE reads, gives a single entry per CDR3 protein. The table shows tens of thousands of distinct CDR3 sequences, with roughly a quarter occurring only once. Broader study findings: The larger-cohort validation was restricted to a single TCR beta V-J rearrangement rather than whole repertoires. Greatest tumor Treg TCR overlap was with tumor naive CD4+ cells.

Germline V CDR1 and CDR2: MNHEY, SVGEGT. The J segment lost 4 bases and the V segment lost 7 bases, leaving 7 bases of the junction unmatched. CDR3 length equals 14 residues. Material: tumor-infiltrating naive CD4+ T cells sorted from the breast tumor. As to subset: naive CD4+ T cells, CD4+CD45RA+CD25-. This chain joins TRBV6-2 or TRBV6-3 and TRBJ1-1; TRBD1 matches 9 bases. This sequence originates from a female donor with breast cancer. CDR3 DNA sequence: TGTGCCAGCACGACGACAGGGGGAGGCACTGAAGCTTTCTTT. It is translated as CASTTTGGGTEAFF.